This T cell receptor (beta chain) was sequenced in a study of CD8 T cells in Susac syndrome. In the study overall: Patients with Susac syndrome were therapy-naive, treated with corticosteroids, or treated with intravenous immunoglobulin alone when blood was collected.

Fulfillment of recently defined diagnostic criteria for definite or probable disease was shown by the patients with Susac syndrome. In contrast to the negatively isolated CD8+ and CD4+ T cells, TEMRA cells were FACS-enriched. With random hexamers, reverse transcription was performed on about 0.5 to 1 ug of RNA. With immunoSEQ multiplex PCR, TCR beta CDR3 was amplified across 54 Vbeta and 13 Jbeta. TCRdb fed the immunoSEQ multiplex PCR reads into MiXCR, producing one record per CDR3 protein. The table has about 140,000 distinct CDR3 sequences, roughly 94% seen once. The CDR3 is 16 amino acids. Losses at the gene ends were 3 bases for V and 5 bases for J; bases not matched to a gene: 6. Germline V gene lookup returns CDR1 LGHDT and CDR2 YNNKEL (reference sequence).

The V and J genes are TRBV3-1 and TRBJ2-1, with 11 positions matching TRBD2. Sequenced material: CD4+ T cells from PBMCs. This TCR was recovered from a human donor with Susac syndrome. CDR3 nucleotides: TGTGCCAGCAGCCAGTCGACTAGCGGGACCCACAATGAGCAGTTCTTC. It is translated as CASSQSTSGTHNEQFF.